The entry below gives a single T cell receptor (beta chain) sequence along with its context. These data are taken from a study of blood T cell repertoires in COVID-19. Study-wide context: Donors in the United States, Italy and Spain gave samples during acute or convalescent COVID-19. T cells, B-cell-depleted T cells, or PBMCs provided the cDNA or gDNA that served as material.

In the study's own analysis: Amplification with reference gene primers provided the estimates of nucleated cell counts. Only in-frame clones appear in the TCRdb table, and some are missing; sequencing was by immunoSEQ multiplex PCR. Clone size and V and J calls were adopted from that table, with D and trimming inferred from the DNA. The sample shows about 350,000 clones, roughly 87% of them seen only once. J was trimmed by 0 bases and V by 4 bases; bases with no gene match: 2. Per germline, CDR1 LGHNA and CDR2 YNFKEQ. The CDR3 is 15 residues long. Seattle-derived patients entered the study during active infection and were followed longitudinally.

Sequenced sample: peripheral blood. This sequence originates from a woman aged 60-75 years with COVID-19, enrolled during active disease. The chain links TRBV4-2 to TRBJ2-7; 11 bases match TRBD2. CDR3 coding DNA: TGTGCCAGCAGCCTGACTAGCGGGAACTCCTACGAGCAGTACTTC. Translation gives CASSLTSGNSYEQYF.